A single T cell receptor beta chain is shown here with its context. These data come from a study of OX40 agonist ivuxolimab in advanced cancers. Produced via immunoSEQ multiplex PCR; TCRdb's table is partial and in-frame only. Seen here are around 43,000 clones, around nine tenths observed once, and the top ten hold about an eighth. J gave up 7 bases and V 3 bases, and 8 bases lay outside the gene matches. Germline CDR1 is MDHEN and CDR2 is SYDVKM. The CDR3 totals 15 residues. The investigators sampled blood at baseline, at cycle 4 day 1, and at cycle 7 day 1. This chain uses TRBV28 with TRBJ1-5, with TRBD1 matching over 8 bases. This sequence was found in an adult with an advanced solid tumor such as melanoma, head and neck, liver or kidney cancer. The source was CD4+ or CD8+ T cells sorted from blood, collected in a trial of the OX40 agonist ivuxolimab. CDR3 sequence: CASSFNQGAGQPQHF. Written as DNA, the CDR3 is TGTGCCAGCAGTTTCAATCAGGGGGCCGGGCAGCCCCAGCATTTT.